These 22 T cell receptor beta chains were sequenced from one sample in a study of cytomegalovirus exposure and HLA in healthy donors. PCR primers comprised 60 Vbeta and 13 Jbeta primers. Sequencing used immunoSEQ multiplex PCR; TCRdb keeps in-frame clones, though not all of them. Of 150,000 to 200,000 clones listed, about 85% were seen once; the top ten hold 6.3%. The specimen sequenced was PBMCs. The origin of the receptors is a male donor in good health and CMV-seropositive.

CDR3 residues: CATRTGGYGNTIYF. CDR3 nucleotides: TGCGCCACCAGGACAGGGGGCTATGGAAACACCATATATTTT. This chain connects TRBV10-2 to TRBJ1-3, with 11 bases matching TRBD1. After removal of 10 bases from V and 3 bases from J, the junction contained 5 bases not matched to a gene. CDR1 WSHSY and CDR2 SAAADI come from the germline V gene. The CDR3 is made up of 14 amino acids.

CDR3 loop: CAYIGTAEAFF. As DNA, the CDR3 is TGTGCCTATATTGGGACAGCCGAAGCTTTCTTT. This chain links TRBV30 with TRBJ1-1; 7 nucleotides match TRBD1. The CDR3 consists of 11 residues. V lost 7 bases, J lost 8 bases, and 7 bases stayed unmatched. The germline V gene has CDR1 GTSNPN and CDR2 SVGIG (reference sequence). The whole variable domain, remainder taken from reference TRBV30 and TRBJ1-1, is SQTIHQWPATLVQPVGSPLSLECTVEGTSNPNLYWYRQAAGRGLQLLFYSVGIGQISSEVPQNLSASRPQDRQFILSSKKLLLSDSGFYLCAYIGTAEAFFGQGTRLTVV.

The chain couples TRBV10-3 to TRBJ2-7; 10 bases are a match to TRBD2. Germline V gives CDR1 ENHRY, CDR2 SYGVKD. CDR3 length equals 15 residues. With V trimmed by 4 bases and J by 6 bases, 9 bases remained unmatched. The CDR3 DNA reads TGTGCCATCAGTGGATCTAGCGGGAGCGAGGGCGAGCAGTACTTC. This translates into CAISGSSGSEGEQYF.

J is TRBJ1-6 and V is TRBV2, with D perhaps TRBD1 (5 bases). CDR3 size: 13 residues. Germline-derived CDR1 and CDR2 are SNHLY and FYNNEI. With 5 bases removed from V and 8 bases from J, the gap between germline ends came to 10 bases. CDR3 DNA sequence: TGTGCCAGCAGTCGGGGAGGGGATTCACCCCTCCACTTT. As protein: CASSRGGDSPLHF.

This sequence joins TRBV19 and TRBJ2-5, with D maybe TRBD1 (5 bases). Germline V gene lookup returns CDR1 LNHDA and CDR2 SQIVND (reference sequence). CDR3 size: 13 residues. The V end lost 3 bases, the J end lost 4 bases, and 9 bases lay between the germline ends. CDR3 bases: TGTGCCAGTAGTATTTCCAGGGCAGAGACCCAGTACTTC. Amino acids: CASSISRAETQYF.

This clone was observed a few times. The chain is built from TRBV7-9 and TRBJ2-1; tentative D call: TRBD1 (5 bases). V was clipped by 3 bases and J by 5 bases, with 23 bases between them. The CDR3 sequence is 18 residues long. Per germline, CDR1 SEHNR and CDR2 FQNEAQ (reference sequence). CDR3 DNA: TGTGCCAGCAGCTTGGGCAGGGATAGAATCCGCCAGGACAATGAGCAGTTCTTC. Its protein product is CASSLGRDRIRQDNEQFF.

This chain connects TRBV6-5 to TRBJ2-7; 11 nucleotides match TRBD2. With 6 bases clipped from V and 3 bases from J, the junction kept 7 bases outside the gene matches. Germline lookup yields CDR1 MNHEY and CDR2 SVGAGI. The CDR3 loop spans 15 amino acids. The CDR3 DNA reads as TGTGCCAGCAGCCAAACTAGCGGGAGTTTCTACGAGCAGTACTTC. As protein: CASSQTSGSFYEQYF.

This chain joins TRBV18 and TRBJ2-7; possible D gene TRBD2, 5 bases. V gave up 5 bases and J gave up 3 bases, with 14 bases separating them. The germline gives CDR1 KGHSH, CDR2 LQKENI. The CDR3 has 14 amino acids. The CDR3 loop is CASSNREGDYEQYF. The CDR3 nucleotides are TGTGCCAGCTCAAACCGGGAAGGTGACTACGAGCAGTACTTC.

This chain's CDR3 is CASRPTNRGPQYF. Here the CDR3 DNA reads TGTGCCAGTAGACCGACCAACAGGGGTCCGCAGTATTTT. V is TRBV19 and J is TRBJ2-3; TRBD1 matches 7 bases. This CDR3 is built from 13 residues. Germline CDR1 reads LNHDA; CDR2 reads SQIVND (reference sequence). Unmatched junction bases numbered 10, after V lost 6 bases and J lost 10 bases. Based on the CDR3 plus reference TRBV19 and TRBJ2-3, the full variable domain is DGGITQSPKYLFRKEGQNVTLSCEQNLNHDAMYWYRQDPGQGLRLIYYSQIVNDFQKGDIAEGYSVSREKKESFPLTVTSAQKNPTAFYLCASRPTNRGPQYFGPGTRLTVL.

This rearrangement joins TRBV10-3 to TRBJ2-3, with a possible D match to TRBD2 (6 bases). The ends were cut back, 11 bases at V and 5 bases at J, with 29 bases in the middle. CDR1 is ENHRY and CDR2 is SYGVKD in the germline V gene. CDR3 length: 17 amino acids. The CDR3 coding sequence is TGTGCCGGTCGCTCAGGGCTAGCGAACCCCGTAGGAGATACGCAGTATTTT. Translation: CAGRSGLANPVGDTQYF.

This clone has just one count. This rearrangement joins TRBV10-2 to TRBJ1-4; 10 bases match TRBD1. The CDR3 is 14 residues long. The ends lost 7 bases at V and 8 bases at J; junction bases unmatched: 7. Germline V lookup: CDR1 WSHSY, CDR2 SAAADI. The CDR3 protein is CASNAGQGGEKLFF. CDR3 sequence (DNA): TGCGCCAGCAACGCCGGACAGGGGGGAGAAAAACTGTTTTTT.

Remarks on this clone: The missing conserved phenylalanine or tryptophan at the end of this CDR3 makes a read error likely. CDR3 sequence: CASRWGQTDGEAFL. CDR3 DNA sequence: TGTGCCAGCAGGTGGGGACAGACCGACGGTGAAGCTTTCTTA. This rearrangement joins TRBV5-8 to TRBJ1-1, with 7 bases matching TRBD1. V was pared by 5 bases and J by 7 bases, with 11 bases of the junction left unmatched. The germline V gene has CDR1 SGHTS and CDR2 YDEGEE. The CDR3 consists of 14 residues.

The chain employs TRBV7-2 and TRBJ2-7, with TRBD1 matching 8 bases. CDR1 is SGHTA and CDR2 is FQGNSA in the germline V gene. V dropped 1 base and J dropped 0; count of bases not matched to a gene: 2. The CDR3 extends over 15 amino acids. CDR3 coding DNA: TGTGCCAGCAGCTTAGGACAGGGGAGCTCCTACGAGCAGTACTTC. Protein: CASSLGQGSSYEQYF.

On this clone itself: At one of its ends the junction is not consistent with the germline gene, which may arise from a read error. The CDR3 is CSSSSLGGGPPNEQFF. DNA of the CDR3: TGTTCCAGCAGCTCCCTGGGGGGAGGCCCCCCCAATGAGCAGTTCTTC. J is TRBJ2-1 and V is TRBV7-9; D possibly corresponds to TRBD2 (6 bases). The CDR3 runs 16 residues. CDR1 and CDR2 from the germline V gene are SEHNR and FQNEAQ (reference sequence).

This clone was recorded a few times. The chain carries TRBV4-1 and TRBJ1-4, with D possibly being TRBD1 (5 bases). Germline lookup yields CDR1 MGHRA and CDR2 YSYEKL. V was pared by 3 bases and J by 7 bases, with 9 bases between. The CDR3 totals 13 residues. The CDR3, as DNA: TGCGCCAGCAGCCACCAGGGTACTGAAAAACTGTTTTTT. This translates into CASSHQGTEKLFF.

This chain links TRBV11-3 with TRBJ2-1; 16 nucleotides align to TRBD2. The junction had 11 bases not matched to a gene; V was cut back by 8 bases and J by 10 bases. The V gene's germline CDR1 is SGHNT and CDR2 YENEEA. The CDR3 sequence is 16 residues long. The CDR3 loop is CASGSGTSGGGTEQFF. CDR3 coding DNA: TGTGCCAGCGGTTCCGGGACTAGCGGGGGGGGCACGGAGCAGTTCTTC.

The CDR3 DNA is TGCGCCAGCAGCTCCGCGGGGACAGGAAGCTCCACCTACGAGCAGTACTTC. Translated: CASSSAGTGSSTYEQYF. The gene calls are TRBV5-1 and TRBJ2-7; the match to TRBD1 covers 8 bases. Looked up from germline, CDR1 is SGHRS and CDR2 is YFSETQ. The CDR3 sequence is 17 residues long. With 3 bases clipped from V and 2 bases from J, the junction kept 13 bases outside the gene matches. Together with reference TRBV5-1 and TRBJ2-7, the CDR3 gives the full variable domain: KAGVTQTPRYLIKTRGQQVTLSCSPISGHRSVSWYQQTPGQGLQFLFEYFSETQRNKGNFPGRFSGRQFSNSRSEMNVSTLELGDSALYLCASSSAGTGSSTYEQYFGPGTRLTVT.

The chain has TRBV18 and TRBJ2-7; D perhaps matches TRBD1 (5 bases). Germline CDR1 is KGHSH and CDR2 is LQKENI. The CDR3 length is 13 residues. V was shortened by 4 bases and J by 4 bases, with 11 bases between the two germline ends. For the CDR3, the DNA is TGTGCCAGCTCACAGGGGAATCGGTACGAGCAGTACTTC. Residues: CASSQGNRYEQYF.

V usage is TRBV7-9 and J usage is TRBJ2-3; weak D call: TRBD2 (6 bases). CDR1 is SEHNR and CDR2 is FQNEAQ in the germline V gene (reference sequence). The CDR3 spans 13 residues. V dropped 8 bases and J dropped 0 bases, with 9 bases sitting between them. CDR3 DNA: TGTGCCAGCCGGGAGACTAGCACAGATACGCAGTATTTT. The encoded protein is CASRETSTDTQYF.

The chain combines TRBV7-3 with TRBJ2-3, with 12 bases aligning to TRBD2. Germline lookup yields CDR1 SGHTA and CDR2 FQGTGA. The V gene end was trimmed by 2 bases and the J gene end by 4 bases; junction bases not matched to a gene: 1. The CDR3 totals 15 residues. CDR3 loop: CASSLGLAGPDTQYF. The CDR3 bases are TGTGCCAGCAGCTTAGGACTAGCGGGGCCAGATACGCAGTATTTT.

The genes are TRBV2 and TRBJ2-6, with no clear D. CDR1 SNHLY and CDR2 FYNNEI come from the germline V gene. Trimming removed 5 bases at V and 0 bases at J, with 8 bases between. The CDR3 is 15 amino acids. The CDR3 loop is CASSSTYSGANVLTF. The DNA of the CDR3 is TGTGCCAGCAGTTCCACTTACTCTGGGGCCAACGTCCTGACTTTC.

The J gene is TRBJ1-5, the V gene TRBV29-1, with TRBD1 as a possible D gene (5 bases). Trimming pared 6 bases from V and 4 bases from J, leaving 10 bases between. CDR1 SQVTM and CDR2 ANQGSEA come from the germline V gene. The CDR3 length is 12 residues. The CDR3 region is CSVGGGNQPQHF. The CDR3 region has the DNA TGCAGCGTCGGTGGGGGGAATCAGCCCCAGCATTTT.